This TCR beta chain stems from a study of blood T cells in healthy people across ages. This CDR3 contains 14 residues. Germline V gene lookup returns CDR1 LGHNA and CDR2 YSLEER. V lost 0 bases to trimming and J lost 5 bases, with 10 bases between them. This clonotype was observed a few times. Through a sample-barcoded 5' primer and a J-beta primer mix, a second PCR was run for about 6 to 12 cycles. TCRdb reprocessed the 5' RACE reads with MiXCR, giving one entry per CDR3 protein. Here the sample spans about 970,000 distinct CDR3 sequences, approximately 50% being singletons. Sequenced sample: blood. The V and J genes are TRBV4-3 and TRBJ2-5, with D possibly being TRBD2 (5 bases). The TCR originated in a woman aged 55-70 years in good health. As DNA, the CDR3 is TGCGCCAGCAGCCAAGATATCGGGAAGGAGACCCAGTACTTC. Protein sequence: CASSQDIGKETQYF.